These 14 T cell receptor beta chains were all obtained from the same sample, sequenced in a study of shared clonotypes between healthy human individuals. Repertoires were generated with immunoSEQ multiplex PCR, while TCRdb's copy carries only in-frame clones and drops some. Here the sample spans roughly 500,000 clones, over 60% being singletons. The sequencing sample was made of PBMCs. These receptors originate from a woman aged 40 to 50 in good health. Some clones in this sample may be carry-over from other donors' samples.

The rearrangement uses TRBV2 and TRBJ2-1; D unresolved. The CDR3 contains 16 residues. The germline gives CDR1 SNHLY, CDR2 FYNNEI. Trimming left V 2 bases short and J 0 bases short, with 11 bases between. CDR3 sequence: CASSERLSSSYNEQFF. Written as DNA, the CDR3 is TGTGCCAGCAGTGAACGACTTTCGAGCTCCTACAATGAGCAGTTCTTC.

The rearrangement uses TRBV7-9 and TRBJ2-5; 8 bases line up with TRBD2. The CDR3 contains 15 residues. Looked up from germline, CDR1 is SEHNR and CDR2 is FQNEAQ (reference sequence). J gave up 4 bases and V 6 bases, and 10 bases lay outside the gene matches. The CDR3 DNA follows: TGTGCCAGCAGGGTGGACAGCGGGAGTCGAGAGACCCAGTACTTC. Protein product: CASRVDSGSRETQYF.

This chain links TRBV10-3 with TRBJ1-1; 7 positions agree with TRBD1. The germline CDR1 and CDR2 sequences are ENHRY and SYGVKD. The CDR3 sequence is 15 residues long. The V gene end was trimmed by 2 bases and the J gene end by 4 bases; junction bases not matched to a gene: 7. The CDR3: CAISEAYRGGTEAFF. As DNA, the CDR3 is TGTGCCATCAGTGAGGCCTACAGGGGTGGCACTGAAGCTTTCTTT.

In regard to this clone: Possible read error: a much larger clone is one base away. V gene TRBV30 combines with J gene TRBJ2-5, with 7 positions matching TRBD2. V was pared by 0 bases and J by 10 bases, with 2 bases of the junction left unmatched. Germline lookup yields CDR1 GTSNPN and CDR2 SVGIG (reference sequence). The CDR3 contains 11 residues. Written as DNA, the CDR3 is TGTGCCTGGAGTGTCGGGGGGATCCAGTACTTC. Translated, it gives CAWSVGGIQYF.

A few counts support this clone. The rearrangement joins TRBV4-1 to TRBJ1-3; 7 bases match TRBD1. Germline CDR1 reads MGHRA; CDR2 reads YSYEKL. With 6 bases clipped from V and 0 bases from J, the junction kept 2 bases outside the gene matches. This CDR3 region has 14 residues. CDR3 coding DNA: TGCGCCAGCAGTCGACAGGGCTCTGGAAACACCATATATTTT. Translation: CASSRQGSGNTIYF.

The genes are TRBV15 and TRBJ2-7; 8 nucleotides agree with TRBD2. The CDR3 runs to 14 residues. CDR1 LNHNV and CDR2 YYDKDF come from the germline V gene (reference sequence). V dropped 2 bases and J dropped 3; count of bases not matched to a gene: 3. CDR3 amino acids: CATSRNREGYEQYF. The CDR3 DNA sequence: TGTGCCACCAGCAGAAATCGGGAGGGCTACGAGCAGTACTTC.

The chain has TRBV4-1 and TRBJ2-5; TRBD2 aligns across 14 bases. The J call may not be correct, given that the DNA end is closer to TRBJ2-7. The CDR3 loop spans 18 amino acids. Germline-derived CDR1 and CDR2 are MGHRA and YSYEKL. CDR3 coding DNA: TGCGCCAGCAGCGAACGGACTAGCGGGAGGCCGCGATCCTACGAGCAGTACTTC. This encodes CASSERTSGRPRSYEQYF.

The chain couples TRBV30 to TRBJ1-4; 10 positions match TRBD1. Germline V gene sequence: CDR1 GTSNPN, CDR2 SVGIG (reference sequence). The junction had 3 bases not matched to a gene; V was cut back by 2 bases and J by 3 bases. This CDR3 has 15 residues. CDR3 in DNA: TGTGCCTGGAGTTGGGGGACAGGGGCTAATGAAAAACTGTTTTTT. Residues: CAWSWGTGANEKLFF.

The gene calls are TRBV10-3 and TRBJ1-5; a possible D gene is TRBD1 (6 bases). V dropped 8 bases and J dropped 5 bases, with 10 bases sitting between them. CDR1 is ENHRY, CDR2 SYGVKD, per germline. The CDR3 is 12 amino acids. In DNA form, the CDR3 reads TGTGCCATCGGGGGCCGAGATCAGCCCCAGCATTTT. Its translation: CAIGGRDQPQHF.

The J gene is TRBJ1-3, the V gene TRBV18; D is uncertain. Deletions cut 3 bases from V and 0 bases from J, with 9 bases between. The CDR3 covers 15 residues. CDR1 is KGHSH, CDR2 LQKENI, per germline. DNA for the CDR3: TGTGCCAGCTCACCGGGGAGGGACTCTGGAAACACCATATATTTT. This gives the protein CASSPGRDSGNTIYF.

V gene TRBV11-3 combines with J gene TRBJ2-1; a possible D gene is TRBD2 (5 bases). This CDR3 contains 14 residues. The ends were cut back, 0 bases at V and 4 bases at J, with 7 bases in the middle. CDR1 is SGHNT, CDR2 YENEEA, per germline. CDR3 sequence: CASSLDGGYNEQFF. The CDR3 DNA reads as TGTGCCAGCAGCTTAGATGGAGGTTACAATGAGCAGTTCTTC.

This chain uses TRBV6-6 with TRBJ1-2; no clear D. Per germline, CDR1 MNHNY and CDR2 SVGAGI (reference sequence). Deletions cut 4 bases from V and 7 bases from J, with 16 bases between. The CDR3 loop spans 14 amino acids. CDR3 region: CASSSGPAFGGYTF. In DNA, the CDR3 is TGTGCCAGCAGTTCTGGCCCCGCCTTTGGTGGCTACACCTTC.

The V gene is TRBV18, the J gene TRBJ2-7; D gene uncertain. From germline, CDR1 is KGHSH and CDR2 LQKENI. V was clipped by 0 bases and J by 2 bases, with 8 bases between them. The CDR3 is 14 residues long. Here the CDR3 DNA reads TGTGCCAGCTCACCACCCTCGACTCCCTACGAGCAGTACTTC. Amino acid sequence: CASSPPSTPYEQYF.

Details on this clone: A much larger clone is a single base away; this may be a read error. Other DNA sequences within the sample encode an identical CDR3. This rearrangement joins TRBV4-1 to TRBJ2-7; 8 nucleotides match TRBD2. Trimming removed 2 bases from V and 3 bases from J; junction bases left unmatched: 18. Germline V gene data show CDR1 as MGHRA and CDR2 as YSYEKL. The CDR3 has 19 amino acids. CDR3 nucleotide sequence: TGCGCCAGCAGCCAATTTATTGGGACGCTGGCGGGGGGTTTCTACGAGCAGTACTTC. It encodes CASSQFIGTLAGGFYEQYF.